This entry describes one T cell receptor beta chain. What it binds is not known. CDR1 LNHDA and CDR2 SQIVND come from the germline V gene (reference sequence). CDR3 size: 12 residues. This sample was included in a study of cytomegalovirus exposure and HLA in healthy donors. Primers: 60 Vbeta forward and 13 Jbeta reverse. Sequencing used immunoSEQ multiplex PCR; TCRdb keeps in-frame clones, though not all of them. The table records around 120,000 clones, roughly 80% of them present only once. Study findings and constraints: Being indistinguishable, some V segments were excluded, TRBV6-2 and TRBV6-3 among them. According to a later analysis, donors in an Asian-associated ancestry cluster reportedly had fewer N-insertions than the 666-donor mean. The authors listed approximately 150 TCR beta chains as cytomegalovirus-associated. It was confirmed in vitro that a few of the CMV-associated chains were specific for CMV antigens.

The chain carries TRBV19 and TRBJ2-1, with D perhaps matching TRBD1 (5 bases). Material: PBMCs. This clonotype originated in a girl aged 2-10 years in good health and CMV-seronegative. CDR3 sequence reads: CVSAGTYNEQFF. CDR3 coding DNA: TGTGTCAGCGCAGGGACCTACAATGAGCAGTTCTTC.